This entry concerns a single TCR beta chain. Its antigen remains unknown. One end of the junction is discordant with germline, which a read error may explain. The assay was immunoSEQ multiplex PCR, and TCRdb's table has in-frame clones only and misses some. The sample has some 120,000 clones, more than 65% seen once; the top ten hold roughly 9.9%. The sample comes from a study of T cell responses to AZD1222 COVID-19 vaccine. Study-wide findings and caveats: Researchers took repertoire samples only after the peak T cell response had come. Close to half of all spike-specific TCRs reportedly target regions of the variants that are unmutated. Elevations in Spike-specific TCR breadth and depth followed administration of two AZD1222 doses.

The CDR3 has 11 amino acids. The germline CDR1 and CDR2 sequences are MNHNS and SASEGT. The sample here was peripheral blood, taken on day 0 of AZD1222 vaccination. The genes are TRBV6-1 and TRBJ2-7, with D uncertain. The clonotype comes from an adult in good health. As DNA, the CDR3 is TGTGCCAGCAGTGAAAATACTGGCAGACGGTTC. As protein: CASSENTGRRF.